This TCR beta chain is from a study of blood T cell repertoires in COVID-19. Study details: The United States, Italy and Spain provided the acute and convalescent COVID-19 samples. PBMCs, B-cell-depleted T cells, or T cells were the source of the cDNA or gDNA that made up the material.

Seattle patients were enrolled while actively infected and followed longitudinally. This CDR3 region has 16 residues. Germline V CDR1 and CDR2: SGHDT, YYEEEE. Between the trimmed V and J ends, which lost 3 bases and 0 bases, there was a span of 13 bases. Under the authors' procedure: Nucleated cell counts were estimated from reference gene primer amplification. Generated by immunoSEQ multiplex PCR, the TCRdb table keeps only in-frame clones and is missing some. From that table come the V and J calls and clone size; the DNA was used to work out D and trimming. The sample yields about 200,000 clones, 84% seen once.

The chain couples TRBV5-6 to TRBJ2-1; perhaps TRBD2 as D (6 bases). The material sequenced was peripheral blood. This receptor was obtained from a woman of 80 years or more with COVID-19, enrolled during active disease. As DNA, the CDR3 is TGTGCCAGCAGCTGGAGGGGACGGAGCTCCTACAATGAGCAGTTCTTC. Translating it yields CASSWRGRSSYNEQFF.